The 27 T cell receptor beta chains below come from one sample, sequenced in a study of T cells expressing NK-cell markers. One entry per CDR3 protein, without DNA, is what TCRdb gives after re-calling the 5' RACE reads. Its table lists some 110,000 distinct CDR3 sequences. Input material: blood T cells: a sorted CD56 or NKG2C T cell subset, CD4+ or CD8+ T cells, or bulk PBMC T cells (not recorded which). Every receptor here comes from a woman between 18 and 70 years old in good health.

J is TRBJ2-3 and V is TRBV12-3 or TRBV12-4; TCRdb's D call, TRBD2, is unchecked because there is no DNA. The CDR3 has 17 amino acids. CDR3 sequence reads: CASSPWTSGGQTDTQYF.

This chain connects TRBV27 to TRBJ2-2. Germline V gene lookup returns CDR1 MNHEY and CDR2 SMNVEV (reference sequence). The CDR3 loop spans 17 amino acids. The CDR3: CASSTRTAISNTGELFF.

The CDR3 spells CSVDGGYEQYF. The chain employs TRBV29-1 and TRBJ2-7; TCRdb designates TRBD1, a call that cannot be tested without DNA. The CDR3 sequence is 11 residues long. Germline V gene data show CDR1 as SQVTM and CDR2 as ANQGSEA.

The chain links TRBV3-1 to TRBJ1-4; the D call from TCRdb, TRBD1, cannot be confirmed without DNA. The CDR3 loop spans 14 amino acids. CDR1 LGHDT and CDR2 YNNKEL come from the germline V gene (reference sequence). Here the CDR3 reads CASRHQGWGEKLFF.

This chain uses TRBV4-3 with TRBJ2-1. This CDR3 spans 15 amino acids. CDR1 LGHNA and CDR2 YSLEER come from the germline V gene. This CDR3 is CASSQEGETYNEQYF.

The chain is built from TRBV12-3 or TRBV12-4 and TRBJ2-1. CDR3 length: 16 residues. The CDR3 is CASSTVAHDSYNEQFF.

The chain employs TRBV12-3 or TRBV12-4 and TRBJ2-3; as DNA is missing, the TRBD2 call by TCRdb cannot be tested. This CDR3 has 18 residues. This CDR3 is CASSLFFGGVSGSDTQYF.

The rearrangement uses TRBV9 and TRBJ2-1; no DNA is available, so the TRBD2 call from TCRdb remains unchecked. The CDR3 is made up of 15 amino acids. Germline V gives CDR1 SGDLS, CDR2 YYNGEE. CDR3: CASSSHSGAYNEQFF.

The genes are TRBV25-1 and TRBJ1-6. Per germline, CDR1 MGHDK and CDR2 SYGVNS. This CDR3 is 15 amino acids long. This CDR3 reads CASSDPWPSNSPLHF.

The chain carries TRBV4-1 and TRBJ2-7; TCRdb designates TRBD2, a call that cannot be tested without DNA. The CDR3 is 15 amino acids. Germline CDR1 reads MGHRA; CDR2 reads YSYEKL. CDR3 residues: CASSQEGGLAYEQYF.

The rearrangement joins TRBV7-2 to TRBJ2-3; TCRdb's D gene call, TRBD1, goes unchecked for lack of DNA. In germline, CDR1 is SGHTA, CDR2 FQGNSA. This CDR3 has 15 residues. The CDR3 loop reads CASTRDRVGADTQYF.

The J gene is TRBJ2-3, the V gene TRBV12-3 or TRBV12-4; without DNA, the TCRdb call of TRBD2 cannot be checked. This CDR3 has 13 amino acids. CDR3 amino acids: CASTETVTDTQYF.

The J gene is TRBJ1-2, the V gene TRBV5-4. Germline V gene sequence: CDR1 SGHNT, CDR2 YYREEE (reference sequence). CDR3 length: 13 amino acids. The CDR3 loop reads CASSLYSLYGYTF.

This clonotype ranks as medium-sized in terms of frequency. This sequence joins TRBV20-1 and TRBJ2-1; TCRdb picks TRBD2, but there is no DNA to check that call. The CDR3 length is 14 residues. The germline gives CDR1 DFQATT, CDR2 SNEGSKA (reference sequence). The CDR3 here is CSAKQVANYNEQFF.

The chain is built from TRBV6-2 or TRBV6-3 and TRBJ2-1. The germline V gene encodes CDR1 MNHEY and CDR2 SVGEGT. This CDR3 has 12 residues. CDR3 in amino acids: CAGGGSYNEQFF.

This chain joins TRBV10-2 and TRBJ2-1. The CDR3 runs to 15 residues. The germline gives CDR1 WSHSY, CDR2 SAAADI. CDR3 sequence reads: CASSTLTGMVNEQFF.

The chain combines TRBV19 with TRBJ1-5. The germline gives CDR1 LNHDA, CDR2 SQIVND (reference sequence). The CDR3 extends over 15 amino acids. Here the CDR3 reads CASSIAGRSNQPQHF.

This chain uses TRBV2 with TRBJ1-1. The CDR3 has 16 amino acids. Per germline, CDR1 SNHLY and CDR2 FYNNEI. CDR3 in amino acids: CASSVAGAGENTEAFF.

The V gene is TRBV7-9, the J gene TRBJ2-7; TCRdb lists TRBD1, though no DNA is available to test this call. The CDR3 spans 15 residues. From germline, CDR1 is SEHNR and CDR2 FQNEAQ (reference sequence). The CDR3 region is CASSLGLGTDYEQYF.

The rearrangement uses TRBV6-2 or TRBV6-3 and TRBJ2-3; TCRdb reports TRBD2, a call that lacks DNA to check it against. The CDR3 covers 20 residues. CDR1 is MNHEY and CDR2 is SVGEGT in the germline V gene. This CDR3 is CASSYDVPGLAGGPSYTQYF.

The V gene is TRBV27, the J gene TRBJ2-4; the D call of TRBD1 rests on TCRdb alone, since no DNA is present to check it. CDR3 length: 11 amino acids. Germline CDR1 reads MNHEY; CDR2 reads SMNVEV (reference sequence). CDR3 amino acids: CASSSGGIQYF.

The chain joins TRBV12-3 or TRBV12-4 to TRBJ1-1. The CDR3 is made up of 14 amino acids. The CDR3 protein is CASSLSHSGTEAFF.

The chain couples TRBV12-3 or TRBV12-4 to TRBJ1-2; the D gene TCRdb calls, TRBD1, cannot be checked with no DNA. This CDR3 has 15 residues. This chain's CDR3 is CASRLEGGSPYGYTF.

The chain combines TRBV29-1 with TRBJ2-2; TCRdb proposes TRBD2, but this gene call is untestable without DNA. This CDR3 comprises 13 residues. Germline CDR1 SQVTM, CDR2 ANQGSEA. The CDR3 protein is CSAARGDTGELFF.

The rearrangement uses TRBV4-1 and TRBJ2-4; TCRdb selects TRBD1, and the lack of DNA leaves this call unchecked. The CDR3 is 17 amino acids. CDR1 and CDR2 (germline): MGHRA, YSYEKL. The CDR3 loop is CASSLGTAILAKNIQYF.

This rearrangement joins TRBV27 to TRBJ2-5; TCRdb calls TRBD2, which cannot be checked without DNA. Germline V gives CDR1 MNHEY, CDR2 SMNVEV (reference sequence). CDR3 length: 14 residues. CDR3 protein: CASSFGEARGAQYF.

The V gene is TRBV11-2, the J gene TRBJ1-5. The V gene's germline CDR1 is SGHAT and CDR2 FQNNGV. The CDR3 contains 13 residues. This chain's CDR3 is CASSLGLGQPQHF.